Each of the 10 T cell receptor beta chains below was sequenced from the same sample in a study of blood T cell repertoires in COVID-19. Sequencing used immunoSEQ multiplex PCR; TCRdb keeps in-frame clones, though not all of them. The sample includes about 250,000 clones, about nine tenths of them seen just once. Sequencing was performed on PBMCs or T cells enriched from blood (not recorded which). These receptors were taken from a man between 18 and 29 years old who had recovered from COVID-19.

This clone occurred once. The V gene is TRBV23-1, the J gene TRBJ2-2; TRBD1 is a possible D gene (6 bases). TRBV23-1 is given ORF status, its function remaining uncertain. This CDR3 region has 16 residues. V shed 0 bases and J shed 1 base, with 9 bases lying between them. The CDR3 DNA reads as TGCGCCAGCAGTCAATCGGGACACATGAACACCGGGGAGCTGTTTTTT. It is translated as CASSQSGHMNTGELFF.

CDR3: CASSARTGNSPLHF. Written as DNA, the CDR3 is TGTGCCAGCAGCGCAAGGACAGGGAATTCACCCCTCCACTTT. The chain combines TRBV5-8 with TRBJ1-6, with 8 bases identical to TRBD1. The CDR3 contains 14 residues. Germline CDR1 SGHTS, CDR2 YDEGEE. V lost 4 bases, J lost 7 bases, and 4 bases stayed unmatched. The whole variable domain, filled in from reference TRBV5-8 and TRBJ1-6, reads EAGVTQSPTHLIKTRGQQATLRCSPISGHTSVYWYQQALGLGLQFLLWYDEGEERNRGNFPPRFSGRQFPNYSSELNVNALELEDSALYLCASSARTGNSPLHFGNGTRLTVT.

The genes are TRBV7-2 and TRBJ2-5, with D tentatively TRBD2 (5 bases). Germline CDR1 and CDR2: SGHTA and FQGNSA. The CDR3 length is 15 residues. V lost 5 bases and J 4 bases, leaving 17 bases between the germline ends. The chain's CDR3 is CASSLHTSLGETQYF. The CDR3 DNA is TGTGCCAGCAGCCTGCATACTAGTCTCGGAGAGACCCAGTACTTC.

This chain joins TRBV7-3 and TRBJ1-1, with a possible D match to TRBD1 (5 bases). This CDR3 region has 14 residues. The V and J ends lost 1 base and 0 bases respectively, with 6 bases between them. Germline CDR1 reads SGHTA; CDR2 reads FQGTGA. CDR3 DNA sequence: TGTGCCAGCAGCTTAATGGGGCTGAACACTGAAGCTTTCTTT. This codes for CASSLMGLNTEAFF.

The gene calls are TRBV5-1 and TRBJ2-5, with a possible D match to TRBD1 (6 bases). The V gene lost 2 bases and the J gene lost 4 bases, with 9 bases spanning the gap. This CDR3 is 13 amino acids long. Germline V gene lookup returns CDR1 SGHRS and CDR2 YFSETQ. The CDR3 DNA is TGCGCCAGCAGCTTTTTGACAGGAGAGACCCAGTACTTC. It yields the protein CASSFLTGETQYF.

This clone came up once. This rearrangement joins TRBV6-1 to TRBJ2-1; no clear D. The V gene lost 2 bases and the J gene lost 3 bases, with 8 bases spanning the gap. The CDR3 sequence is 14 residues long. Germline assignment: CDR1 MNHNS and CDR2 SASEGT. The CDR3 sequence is CASSESNYYNEQFF. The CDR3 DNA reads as TGTGCCAGCAGTGAAAGTAACTACTACAATGAGCAGTTCTTC.

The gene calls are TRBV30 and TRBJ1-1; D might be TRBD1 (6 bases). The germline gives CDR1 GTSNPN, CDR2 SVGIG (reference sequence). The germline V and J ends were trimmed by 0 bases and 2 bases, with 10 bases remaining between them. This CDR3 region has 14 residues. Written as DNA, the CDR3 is TGTGCCTGGAGTGTACGAGGGGGTAACACTGAAGCTTTCTTT. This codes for CAWSVRGGNTEAFF. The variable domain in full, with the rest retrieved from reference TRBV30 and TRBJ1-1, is SQTIHQWPATLVQPVGSPLSLECTVEGTSNPNLYWYRQAAGRGLQLLFYSVGIGQISSEVPQNLSASRPQDRQFILSSKKLLLSDSGFYLCAWSVRGGNTEAFFGQGTRLTVV.

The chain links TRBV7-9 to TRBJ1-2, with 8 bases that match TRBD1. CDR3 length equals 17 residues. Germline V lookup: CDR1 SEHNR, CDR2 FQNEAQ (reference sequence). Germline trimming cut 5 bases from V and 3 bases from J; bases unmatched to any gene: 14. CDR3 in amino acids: CASSHPRRQGADYGYTF. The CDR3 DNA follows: TGTGCCAGCAGCCATCCAAGACGTCAGGGGGCGGACTATGGCTACACCTTC. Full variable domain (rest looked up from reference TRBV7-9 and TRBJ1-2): DTGVSQNPRHKITKRGQNVTFRCDPISEHNRLYWYRQTLGQGPEFLTYFQNEAQLEKSRLLSDRFSAERPKGSFSTLEIQRTEQGDSAMYLCASSHPRRQGADYGYTFGSGTRLTVV.

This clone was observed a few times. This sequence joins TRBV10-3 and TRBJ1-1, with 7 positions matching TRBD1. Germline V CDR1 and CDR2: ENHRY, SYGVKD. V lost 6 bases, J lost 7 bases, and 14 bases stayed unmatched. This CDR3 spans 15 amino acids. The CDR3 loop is CAIRDTDTGELEAFF. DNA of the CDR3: TGTGCCATCAGGGACACCGATACAGGGGAACTTGAAGCTTTCTTT.

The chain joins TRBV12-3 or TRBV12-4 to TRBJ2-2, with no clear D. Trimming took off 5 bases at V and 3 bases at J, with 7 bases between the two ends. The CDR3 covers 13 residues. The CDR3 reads CASSPRDTGELFF. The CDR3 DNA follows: TGTGCCAGCAGTCCCCGTGACACCGGGGAGCTGTTTTTT.